Listed here is a single T cell receptor (beta chain). This clonotype has just a few counts. This receptor's antigen is unknown. No quality values exist for individual bases; no much larger clone is one base distant. This record belongs to a study of T-cell reconstitution after alpha-beta-depleted transplantation in children (dated by TCRdb to the mid-2010s). Turning to the overall study: T-cell immune reconstitution after TCRalphabeta/CD19-depleted allogeneic hematopoietic cell transplantation in children was quantitatively tracked in the study by means of TCR repertoire profiling.

Library preparation was by PCR. These reads were obtained on an Illumina HiSeq 2500. TCR library preparation used molecular barcoding, with unique molecular identifiers applied to normalize quantification of the TCRbeta repertoire. TCRdb reran the public reads through fastp at Q25 and MiXCR, keeping productive beta chains. Rows with one shared CDR3 protein collapse into an entry with the most common genes and DNA. The sample data list roughly 610,000 distinct CDR3 sequences, and about 10% of these were observed just once. The ten largest account for about 4% of the sample. V sheds 4 bases and J sheds 4 bases, leaving 17 bases between their ends. The CDR3, cysteine through phenylalanine, is 16 amino acids long. Only the CDR3 portion is preserved as DNA: 48 bases, with reading frame beginning at the first base. CDR1 and CDR2 are read off the germline V gene (reference sequence) as SEHNR and FQNEAQ.

The clonotype comes from a human donor who donated a stem cell graft to a child with acute myeloid leukemia. The sequencing used PBMCs from the stem cell graft donor, collected from the stem cell graft. The sequence links TRBV7-9 to TRBJ2-1; a weak D assignment points to TRBD2 (5 bases agree). The CDR3 has the sequence CASSSLGRGLYNEQFF. The bases read TGTGCCAGCAGCTCCCTCGGGCGCGGGCTATACAATGAGCAGTTCTTC.